This T cell receptor (beta chain) was identified in a study of T-cell reconstitution after alpha-beta-depleted transplantation in children. Findings and limits, study-wide: Some patients' high day-60 TCRbeta diversity was traced to surviving recipient T cells and thymic progenitors.

CDR3 length equals 15 residues. Trimming pared 6 bases from V and 1 base from J, leaving 14 bases between. This clonotype has ten or more counts. Its specificity is unknown. TCRbeta library construction was performed incorporating unique molecular identifiers. TCRdb itself ran the PCR reads through MiXCR, one entry per CDR3 protein. The sample gives some 220,000 distinct CDR3 sequences, around 9.9% of which show up once; 28% is in the top ten. The source was PBMCs, collected before TCRalphabeta/CD19-depleted stem cell transplant. The chain couples TRBV12-3 or TRBV12-4 to TRBJ2-3; D perhaps matches TRBD1 (6 bases). This TCR was sampled from a child under two years old with acute myeloid leukemia, due to receive a stem cell transplant. The CDR3 protein is CASRPTGLGTDTQYF. Written as DNA, the CDR3 is TGTGCCAGCAGACCCACAGGGCTCGGCACAGATACGCAGTATTTT.